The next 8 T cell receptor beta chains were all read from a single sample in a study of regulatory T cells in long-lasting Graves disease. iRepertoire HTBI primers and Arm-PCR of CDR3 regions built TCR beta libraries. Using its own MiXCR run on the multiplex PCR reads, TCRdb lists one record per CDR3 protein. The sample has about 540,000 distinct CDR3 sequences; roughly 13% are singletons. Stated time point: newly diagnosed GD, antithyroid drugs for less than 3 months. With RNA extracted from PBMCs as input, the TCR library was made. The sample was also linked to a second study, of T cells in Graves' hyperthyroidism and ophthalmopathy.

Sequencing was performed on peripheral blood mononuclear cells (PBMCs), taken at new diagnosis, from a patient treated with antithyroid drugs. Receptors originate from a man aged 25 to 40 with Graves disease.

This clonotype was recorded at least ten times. CDR3 region: CASSAGGGTGEQFF. The CDR3, as DNA: TGTGCCAGCAGCGCAGGGGGCGGGACGGGGGAGCAGTTCTTC. The chain links TRBV7-3 to TRBJ2-1; 8 bases align to TRBD1. The CDR3 covers 14 residues. V gave up 5 bases and J gave up 10 bases; unmatched junction bases: 10. Germline V gene sequence: CDR1 SGHTA, CDR2 FQGTGA.

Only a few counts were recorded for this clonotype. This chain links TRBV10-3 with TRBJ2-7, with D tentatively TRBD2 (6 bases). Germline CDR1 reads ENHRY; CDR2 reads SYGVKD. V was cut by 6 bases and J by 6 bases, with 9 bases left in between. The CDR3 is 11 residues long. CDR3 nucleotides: TGTGCCATCAGGGACTACGGCGAGCAGTACTTC. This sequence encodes CAIRDYGEQYF.

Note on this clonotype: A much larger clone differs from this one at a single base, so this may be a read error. CDR3 nucleotide sequence: TGCAGTGCTAGACCCTTCCGACTAGCGGGCCTAGGCTCCTACAATGAGCAGTTCTTC. Its protein is CSARPFRLAGLGSYNEQFF. This chain links TRBV20-1 with TRBJ2-1, with 10 bases matching TRBD2. V trimming: 2 bases; J trimming: 0 bases; junction bases outside the gene matches: 13. The germline V gene has CDR1 DFQATT and CDR2 SNEGSKA (reference sequence). The CDR3 is 19 residues long.

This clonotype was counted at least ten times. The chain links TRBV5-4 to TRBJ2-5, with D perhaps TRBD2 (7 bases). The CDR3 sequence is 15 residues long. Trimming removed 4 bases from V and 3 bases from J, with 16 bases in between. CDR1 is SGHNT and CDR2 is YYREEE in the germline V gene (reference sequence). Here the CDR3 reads CASSAGGLAEETQYF. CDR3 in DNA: TGTGCCAGCAGCGCCGGGGGGCTAGCGGAAGAGACCCAGTACTTC.

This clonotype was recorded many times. Here the CDR3 DNA reads TGTGCCACCAGTGACCCGCGGAAGGGAAACACCGGGGAGCTGTTTTTT. As protein: CATSDPRKGNTGELFF. The rearrangement links TRBV24-1 to TRBJ2-2; D gene unclear. This CDR3 spans 16 amino acids. Per the germline V gene, CDR1 is KGHDR and CDR2 is SFDVKD. Trimming left V 4 bases short and J 2 bases short, with 13 bases between.

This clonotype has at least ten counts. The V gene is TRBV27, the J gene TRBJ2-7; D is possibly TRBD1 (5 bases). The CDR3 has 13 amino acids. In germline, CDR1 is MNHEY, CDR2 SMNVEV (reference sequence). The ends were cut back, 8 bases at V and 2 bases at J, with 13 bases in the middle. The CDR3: CASGKTGTYEQYF. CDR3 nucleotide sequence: TGTGCCAGCGGGAAAACAGGAACCTACGAGCAGTACTTC.

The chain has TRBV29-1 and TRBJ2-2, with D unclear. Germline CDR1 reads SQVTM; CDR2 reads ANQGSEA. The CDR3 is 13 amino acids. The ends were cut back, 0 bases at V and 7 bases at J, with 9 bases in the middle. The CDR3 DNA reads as TGCAGCGTTGAAGACCCTAATAGCGGGGAGCTGTTTTTT. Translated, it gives CSVEDPNSGELFF.

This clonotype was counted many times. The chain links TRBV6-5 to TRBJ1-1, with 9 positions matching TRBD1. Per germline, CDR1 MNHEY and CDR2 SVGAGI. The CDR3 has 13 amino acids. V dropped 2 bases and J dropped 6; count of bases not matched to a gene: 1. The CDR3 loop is CASSYRQGAEAFF. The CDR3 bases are TGTGCCAGCAGTTACAGACAGGGGGCTGAAGCTTTCTTT.